The 30 T cell receptor beta chains in this list originate from one sample, sequenced in a study of T-cell memory formation after mild COVID-19. TCRdb analysed the 5' RACE reads with MiXCR anew, one entry per CDR3 protein. The sample contains 170,000 or so distinct CDR3 sequences, 31% of which appear only once. Sequencing was done on a sample of PBMCs or a T cell subset sorted from them (not recorded which). The receptors stem from an adult woman who had mild COVID-19 (a few samples of this study predate the infection). Cell type and time point are not known.

This clonotype turned up a few times. The chain employs TRBV5-1 and TRBJ2-3; perhaps D is TRBD1 or TRBD2 (5 bases each). CDR3 size: 14 residues. Trimming took off 2 bases at V and 0 bases at J, with 7 bases between the two ends. The germline gives CDR1 SGHRS, CDR2 YFSETQ. The CDR3 here is CASSFRDSTDTQYF. The CDR3 nucleotides read TGCGCCAGCAGCTTCCGGGACAGCACAGATACGCAGTATTTT.

The V gene is TRBV29-1, the J gene TRBJ1-2, with a possible D match to TRBD1 (5 bases). CDR3 length: 12 residues. Germline CDR1 SQVTM, CDR2 ANQGSEA. Between the trimmed V and J ends, which lost 3 bases and 7 bases, there was a span of 12 bases. In DNA form, the CDR3 reads TGCAGCGTTGAGAAGGAGGGACGTGGCTACACCTTC. Amino acid sequence: CSVEKEGRGYTF.

This rearrangement joins TRBV25-1 to TRBJ2-7; possibly TRBD2 for D (6 bases). The CDR3 has 15 amino acids. Looked up from germline, CDR1 is MGHDK and CDR2 is SYGVNS. Between the trimmed V and J ends, which lost 6 bases and 3 bases, there was a span of 18 bases. The CDR3 DNA sequence: TGTGCCAGCAGGGACGACGGGGGAGTAAACTACGAGCAGTACTTC. It specifies CASRDDGGVNYEQYF.

Within the sample, this clonotype is medium-sized (0.01 to 0.1%). The rearrangement joins TRBV12-3 or TRBV12-4 to TRBJ2-5; D tentatively reads TRBD1 or TRBD2 (5 bases each). The V end was cut by 4 bases, the J end by 5 bases, with 17 bases between. The CDR3 contains 15 residues. CDR3 nucleotides: TGTGCCAGCAGTTCCGGGACCCCGGGCGTGGAGACCCAGTACTTC. It encodes CASSSGTPGVETQYF.

This rearrangement joins TRBV18 to TRBJ1-1, with D uncertain. Between the trimmed V and J ends, which lost 0 bases and 4 bases, there was a span of 12 bases. Germline V CDR1 and CDR2: KGHSH, LQKENI. The CDR3 spans 15 residues. In DNA, the CDR3 is TGTGCCAGCTCACCACCAGGGATGATGCGCACTGAAGCTTTCTTT. It specifies CASSPPGMMRTEAFF.

The chain is built from TRBV29-1 and TRBJ2-3, with 7 bases that match TRBD2. The germline V gene has CDR1 SQVTM and CDR2 ANQGSEA. CDR3 length: 15 residues. V lost 1 base and J lost 4; bases outside the gene matches: 8. CDR3 protein: CSVEVESGVADTQYF. The CDR3 coding sequence is TGCAGCGTTGAAGTGGAAAGCGGGGTTGCAGATACGCAGTATTTT.

The table lists this clonotype with a few counts. V is TRBV29-1 and J is TRBJ2-7; D is unresolved. The CDR3 has 14 amino acids. V dropped 5 bases and J dropped 0 bases, with 14 bases sitting between them. The germline CDR1 and CDR2 sequences are SQVTM and ANQGSEA. CDR3 DNA sequence: TGCAGCGTTTCAGCCGCCGGAACCTCCTACGAGCAGTACTTC. Amino acids: CSVSAAGTSYEQYF.

This clonotype was detected only a few times. The J gene is TRBJ1-5, the V gene TRBV6-6; perhaps TRBD1 as D (6 bases). The CDR3 covers 15 residues. Germline V gene sequence: CDR1 MNHNY, CDR2 SVGAGI (reference sequence). The V gene lost 0 bases and the J gene lost 2 bases, with 8 bases spanning the gap. The CDR3, as DNA: TGTGCCAGCAGTTACTCGAGGGGGGGCAATCAGCCCCAGCATTTT. This encodes CASSYSRGGNQPQHF.

The V gene is TRBV5-1, the J gene TRBJ2-1, with TRBD2 identical over 13 bases. Trimming removed 4 bases from V and 0 bases from J; junction bases left unmatched: 7. CDR1 is SGHRS and CDR2 is YFSETQ in the germline V gene. CDR3 size: 18 residues. The CDR3 protein is CASSPGLAGALSYNEQFF. The DNA of the CDR3 is TGCGCCAGCAGCCCTGGACTAGCGGGGGCTCTCTCCTACAATGAGCAGTTCTTC.

This clonotype was seen a handful of times. The V and J genes are TRBV12-3 or TRBV12-4 and TRBJ2-5; D perhaps matches TRBD2 (6 bases). With 0 bases removed from V and 7 bases from J, the gap between germline ends came to 24 bases. This CDR3 region has 18 residues. CDR3 sequence: CASSLAHEPSDYVRTQYF. Written as DNA, the CDR3 is TGTGCCAGCAGTTTAGCGCATGAGCCTAGCGACTACGTCAGGACCCAGTACTTC.

This chain joins TRBV12-3 or TRBV12-4 and TRBJ1-1; maybe TRBD1 (5 bases). This CDR3 is built from 14 residues. V dropped 3 bases and J dropped 2 bases, with 10 bases sitting between them. The CDR3 region has the DNA TGTGCCAGCAGTTTGGTCGGGGGAAACACTGAAGCTTTCTTT. Its protein product is CASSLVGGNTEAFF.

This clonotype came up once. The genes are TRBV29-1 and TRBJ2-3; the match to TRBD1 covers 9 bases. The CDR3 runs 12 residues. From germline, CDR1 is SQVTM and CDR2 ANQGSEA. The V segment lost 7 bases and the J segment 6 bases; nucleotides outside the gene matches: 5. In nucleotides, the CDR3 is TGCAGCGGGACAGGGGCACGGGATACGCAGTATTTT. Its protein is CSGTGARDTQYF.

The genes are TRBV5-1 and TRBJ2-7; D gene unclear. The germline gives CDR1 SGHRS, CDR2 YFSETQ. There are 11 residues in the CDR3. V was clipped by 3 bases and J by 7 bases, with 8 bases between them. The DNA of the CDR3 is TGCGCCAGCAGCTCAGCTCGGGAGCAGTACTTC. Translation: CASSSAREQYF.

This clonotype occurred a few times. The chain recombines TRBV12-3 or TRBV12-4 with TRBJ2-7; D not certain. Between the trimmed V and J ends, which lost 6 bases and 3 bases, there was a span of 15 bases. CDR3 length: 14 amino acids. The CDR3 DNA is TGTGCCAGCAGGGGTCCGGGCCTCATCTACGAGCAGTACTTC. It encodes CASRGPGLIYEQYF.

This clonotype came up a few times. The chain joins TRBV5-1 to TRBJ2-1; 9 positions agree with TRBD1. Germline V gives CDR1 SGHRS, CDR2 YFSETQ. This CDR3 spans 15 amino acids. V lost 0 bases, J lost 10 bases, and 8 bases stayed unmatched. CDR3 region: CASSLGRDRASEQFF. As DNA, the CDR3 is TGCGCCAGCAGCTTGGGGCGGGACAGGGCCTCCGAGCAGTTCTTC.

J is TRBJ2-1 and V is TRBV7-9, with D possibly TRBD1 on 5 matching bases. CDR1 is SEHNR, CDR2 FQNEAQ, per germline (reference sequence). This CDR3 is built from 15 residues. Trimming left V 1 base short and J 6 bases short, with 13 bases between. CDR3 sequence reads: CASSLVAGNFNEQFF. The CDR3 DNA follows: TGTGCCAGCAGCTTAGTGGCAGGGAACTTCAATGAGCAGTTCTTC.

Comment on this clonotype: The junction and the germline gene differ at one end; a read error may be behind it. This chain links TRBV7-7 with TRBJ2-2; 8 bases match TRBD1. CDR1 SSHAT and CDR2 FNYEAQ come from the germline V gene (reference sequence). The CDR3 spans 16 residues. CDR3 DNA sequence: TGTGCTAGCAGCACCCGACAGGGGCGGGACACCGGGGAGCTGTTTTTT. Translation: CASSTRQGRDTGELFF.

J is TRBJ2-3 and V is TRBV15, with 10 bases aligning to TRBD2. The CDR3 loop spans 16 amino acids. Germline CDR1 LNHNV, CDR2 YYDKDF (reference sequence). V shed 1 base and J 4 bases; nucleotides not matched to a gene: 5. In DNA, the CDR3 is TGTGCCACCAGCAGAGCCCAGCGGGAGGGCCCAGATACGCAGTATTTT. Its protein product is CATSRAQREGPDTQYF.

A few counts support this clonotype. The V and J genes are TRBV27 and TRBJ2-7; the D is unclear. Trimming removed 0 bases from V and 3 bases from J, with 9 bases in between. CDR3 length equals 14 residues. CDR1 and CDR2 from the germline V gene are MNHEY and SMNVEV (reference sequence). CDR3 amino acids: CASSLSGMLYEQYF. The CDR3 DNA sequence: TGTGCCAGCAGTTTATCTGGGATGCTCTACGAGCAGTACTTC.

Comment on this clonotype: The junction differs from germline at one of its ends, possibly a read error. The gene calls are TRBV7-9 and TRBJ2-4, with 7 bases that match TRBD1. This CDR3 contains 14 residues. Germline CDR1 is SEHNR and CDR2 is FQNEAQ (reference sequence). DNA of the CDR3: TGTGCCAGCAGCGATCCCGGGACAGCCCCTACCCCATCATTC. Amino acids: CASSDPGTAPTPSF.

This clonotype was observed many times. The genes are TRBV7-2 and TRBJ1-1; the D gene is possibly TRBD1 (6 bases). Germline V gene sequence: CDR1 SGHTA, CDR2 FQGNSA. CDR3 size: 13 residues. V was pared by 5 bases and J by 1 base, with 8 bases between. The CDR3: CASSLGQNTEAFF. DNA of the CDR3: TGTGCCAGCAGCCTGGGACAGAACACTGAAGCTTTCTTT.

The chain carries TRBV7-7 and TRBJ2-2; no reliable D call. The CDR3 loop spans 12 amino acids. Per germline, CDR1 SSHAT and CDR2 FNYEAQ (reference sequence). Trimming left V 7 bases short and J 6 bases short, with 9 bases between. In DNA, the CDR3 is TGTGCCAGCACCCCCAGACCCGGGGAGCTGTTTTTT. The encoded protein is CASTPRPGELFF.

The chain employs TRBV12-3 or TRBV12-4 and TRBJ2-5; D gene ambiguous. The CDR3 has 12 amino acids. The germline V and J ends were trimmed by 7 bases and 2 bases, with 8 bases remaining between them. CDR3 loop: CASNSEQETQYF. The CDR3 nucleotides read TGTGCCAGCAACTCCGAGCAAGAGACCCAGTACTTC.

This clonotype was observed a few times. This chain connects TRBV5-1 to TRBJ2-3, with 11 nucleotides matching TRBD2. The CDR3 covers 15 residues. V gave up 2 bases and J gave up 4 bases; unmatched junction bases: 3. Germline-derived CDR1 and CDR2 are SGHRS and YFSETQ. The CDR3: CASSLGLAGPDTQYF. The DNA for the CDR3 is TGCGCCAGCAGCTTAGGACTAGCGGGCCCAGATACGCAGTATTTT.

In its sample, this clonotype was seen many times. The V gene is TRBV7-2, the J gene TRBJ2-7; D gene unclear. CDR1 and CDR2 from the germline V gene are SGHTA and FQGNSA. The germline V and J ends were trimmed by 5 bases and 0 bases, with 8 bases remaining between them. This CDR3 has 13 residues. The CDR3 nucleotides are TGTGCCAGCAGCCCGGGTGTCTCCTACGAGCAGTACTTC. This sequence encodes CASSPGVSYEQYF.

There are a few counts of this clonotype. J is TRBJ1-1 and V is TRBV6-6; TRBD1 matches at 8 bases. Germline V gene data show CDR1 as MNHNY and CDR2 as SVGAGI (reference sequence). The CDR3 is 15 residues long. J gave up 5 bases and V 6 bases, and 11 bases lay outside the gene matches. CDR3 bases: TGTGCCAGCAGGCGGACAGGGCGGTTTGGAACTGAAGCTTTCTTT. This gives the protein CASRRTGRFGTEAFF.

In the case of this clonotype: A read error may account for a junction end that differs from germline. The chain employs TRBV5-1 and TRBJ2-3; TRBD2 agrees at 8 bases. From germline, CDR1 is SGHRS and CDR2 YFSETQ. This CDR3 is 14 amino acids long. DNA for the CDR3: TGTGCCAGCAGCTTAGGCCTAGCGGGAGATACGCAGTATTTT. The encoded protein is CASSLGLAGDTQYF. Supplemented by reference TRBV5-1 and TRBJ2-3, the full variable domain reads KAGVTQTPRYLIKTRGQQVTLSCSPISGHRSVSWYQQTPGQGLQFLFEYFSETQRNKGNFPGRFSGRQFSNSRSEMNVSTLELGDSALYLCASSLGLAGDTQYFGPGTRLTVL.

This clonotype was seen more than once but under ten times. The genes are TRBV12-3 or TRBV12-4 and TRBJ2-7, with TRBD1 matching 8 bases. There are 16 residues in the CDR3. V trimming: 6 bases; J trimming: 2 bases; junction bases outside the gene matches: 12. CDR3: CASSPLPQGVAYEQYF. CDR3 nucleotide sequence: TGTGCCAGCAGCCCTCTGCCACAGGGGGTGGCCTACGAGCAGTACTTC.

The sample holds a few counts of this clonotype. This chain links TRBV16 with TRBJ1-1; D gene uncertain. Germline lookup yields CDR1 KGHSY and CDR2 FQNENV. The CDR3 contains 15 residues. The V end was cut by 1 base, the J end by 1 base, with 10 bases between. CDR3 coding DNA: TGTGCCAGCAGCCAATTAGGACGGCCGAACACTGAAGCTTTCTTT. This gives the protein CASSQLGRPNTEAFF.

This chain uses TRBV5-1 with TRBJ2-5; D call uncertain. The CDR3 has 14 residues. The V end lost 0 bases, the J end lost 2 bases, and 8 bases lay between the germline ends. Germline CDR1 SGHRS, CDR2 YFSETQ. CDR3 sequence reads: CASSLERLQETQYF. CDR3 DNA: TGCGCCAGCAGCTTGGAGCGACTTCAAGAGACCCAGTACTTC.